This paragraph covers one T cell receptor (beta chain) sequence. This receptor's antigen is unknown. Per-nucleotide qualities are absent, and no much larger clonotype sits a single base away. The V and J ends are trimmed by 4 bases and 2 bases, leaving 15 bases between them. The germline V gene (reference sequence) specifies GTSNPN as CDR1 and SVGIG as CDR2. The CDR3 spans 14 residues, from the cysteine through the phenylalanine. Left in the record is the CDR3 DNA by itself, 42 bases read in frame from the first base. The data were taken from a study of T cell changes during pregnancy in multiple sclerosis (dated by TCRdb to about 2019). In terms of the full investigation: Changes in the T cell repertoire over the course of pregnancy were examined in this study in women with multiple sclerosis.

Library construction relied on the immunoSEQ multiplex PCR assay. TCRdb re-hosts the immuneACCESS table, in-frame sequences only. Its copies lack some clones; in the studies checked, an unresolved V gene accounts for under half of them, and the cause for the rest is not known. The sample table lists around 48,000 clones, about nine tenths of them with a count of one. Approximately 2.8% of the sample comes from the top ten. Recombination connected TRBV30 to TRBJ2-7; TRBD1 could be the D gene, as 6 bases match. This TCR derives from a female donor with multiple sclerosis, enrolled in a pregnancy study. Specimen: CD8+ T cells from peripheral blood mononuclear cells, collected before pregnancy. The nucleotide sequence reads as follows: TGTGCCTGGATCGTACGGGACACAACCTACGAGCAGTACTTC. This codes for CAWIVRDTTYEQYF. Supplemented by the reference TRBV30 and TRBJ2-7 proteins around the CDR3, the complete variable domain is SQTIHQWPATLVQPVGSPLSLECTVEGTSNPNLYWYRQAAGRGLQLLFYSVGIGQISSEVPQNLSASRPQDRQFILSSKKLLLSDSGFYLCAWIVRDTTYEQYFGPGTRLTVT.